These T cell receptor beta chains were read from a single sample in a study of Graves' ophthalmopathy and Graves' hyperthyroidism. TCRdb analysed the multiplex PCR reads with MiXCR anew, one entry per CDR3 protein. The sample has 450,000 or so distinct CDR3 sequences, 13% to 15% seen once; the top ten hold about 10%. Sequenced input: blood. These receptor sequences come from a woman between 25 and 40 years old with Graves' ophthalmopathy. The CDR3 runs from the conserved cysteine through the conserved F or W. The D gene is left open where the match is weak. Size tells how often a clone was seen (once, few, many) or the class of an expanded clone, and some rows leave it out.

clone_size,j_call,v_call,d_call,cdr3_aa,cdr3_nt
few,TRBJ2-7,TRBV5-1,NA,CASSGGGGSYEQYF,TGCGCCAGCAGCGGCGGAGGGGGGAGCTACGAGCAGTACTTC
many,TRBJ1-1,TRBV12-3/TRBV12-4,NA,CASSFLRGEEAFF,TGTGCCAGCAGCTTCCTTCGGGGGGAAGAAGCTTTCTTT
many,TRBJ2-7,TRBV12-3/TRBV12-4,NA,CASSLQGGPDEQYF,TGTGCCAGCAGTTTACAGGGAGGCCCGGACGAGCAGTACTTC
many,TRBJ2-7,TRBV4-1,TRBD1,CASSQVRSRGPAEQYF,TGCGCCAGCAGCCAAGTTCGGTCCAGGGGGCCCGCGGAGCAGTACTTC
many,TRBJ1-2,TRBV6-5,TRBD1,CASRPPGQSFGYTF,TGTGCCAGCAGGCCCCCGGGACAGAGTTTTGGCTACACCTTC
NA,TRBJ1-1,TRBV7-3,NA,CASSSVGAGEACF,TGTGCCAGCAGCTCCGTCGGGGCCGGTGAAGCTTGCTTT
NA,TRBJ2-7,TRBV2,TRBD2,CASCPGGTYEQYF,TGTGCCAGCTGTCCGGGGGGGACCTACGAGCAGTACTTC
NA,TRBJ2-5,TRBV6-1,TRBD2,CASSGKTSGGPVAQYF,TGTGCCAGCAGTGGAAAGACTAGCGGGGGCCCCGTGGCCCAGTACTTC
many,TRBJ2-2,TRBV6-1,NA,CASSPVGGRDTGELFF,TGTGCCAGCAGCCCGGTTGGGGGAAGGGACACCGGGGAGCTGTTTTTT
NA,TRBJ2-7,TRBV4-1,TRBD2,CASSNPHGGGSYEQYF,TGCGCCAGCAGTAACCCCCACGGCGGGGGATCCTACGAGCAGTACTTC
NA,TRBJ1-2,TRBV7-8,NA,CASSVQETNYGYTF,TGTGCCAGCAGCGTCCAAGAAACTAACTATGGCTACACCTTC